The sample holds a few counts of the clone carrying this T cell receptor beta chain. These data are taken from a study of blood T cell repertoires in COVID-19. The method was immunoSEQ multiplex PCR; TCRdb's version includes in-frame clones alone and lacks a portion of them. Of approximately 100,000 clones listed, 70% to 90% are singletons. The CDR3 is made up of 13 amino acids. The V end lost 2 bases, the J end lost 8 bases, and 10 bases lay between the germline ends. CDR1 is SEHNR and CDR2 is FQNEAQ in the germline V gene (reference sequence). The specimen was peripheral blood. This sequence joins TRBV7-9 and TRBJ2-1, with a possible D match to TRBD2 (5 bases). The receptor was isolated from a human donor in a cohort sampled during active COVID-19. The CDR3 bases are TGTGCCAGCAGCTTACCCTATAGCGATGAGCAGTTCTTC. Encoded protein: CASSLPYSDEQFF. The entire variable domain, with the rest obtained from reference TRBV7-9 and TRBJ2-1, is as follows: DTGVSQNPRHKITKRGQNVTFRCDPISEHNRLYWYRQTLGQGPEFLTYFQNEAQLEKSRLLSDRFSAERPKGSFSTLEIQRTEQGDSAMYLCASSLPYSDEQFFGPGTRLTVL.